The 2 T cell receptor beta chains given below trace back to one sample, sequenced in a study of shared clonotypes between healthy human individuals. Repertoires were generated with immunoSEQ multiplex PCR, while TCRdb's copy carries only in-frame clones and drops some. The table includes about 480,000 clones, about 80% detected once. The specimen sequenced was PBMCs. These receptors were collected from a woman aged 35 to 49 in good health. Some clones in this sample may be carry-over from other donors' samples.

This clone is a singleton in its sample. V is TRBV29-1 and J is TRBJ2-7; TRBD2 might be the D (5 bases). The length of the CDR3 is 14 residues. V lost 3 bases and J lost 3, with 15 bases in between. Germline CDR1 reads SQVTM; CDR2 reads ANQGSEA. CDR3 loop: CSVEGVGRRYEQYF. The CDR3 DNA sequence: TGCAGCGTTGAGGGAGTGGGTAGGCGCTACGAGCAGTACTTC.

The J gene is TRBJ2-5, the V gene TRBV30; D perhaps matches TRBD1 (5 bases). V lost 2 bases and J 6 bases, leaving 16 bases between the germline ends. The CDR3 spans 14 residues. Per germline, CDR1 GTSNPN and CDR2 SVGIG (reference sequence). This chain's CDR3 is CAWSTDSLSKTQYF. CDR3 sequence (DNA): TGTGCCTGGAGTACCGACAGCCTCTCGAAGACCCAGTACTTC.